What follows are 17 T cell receptor beta chains derived from one specimen sequenced in a study of blood T cell repertoires in COVID-19. The repertoire was sequenced with immunoSEQ multiplex PCR; TCRdb's copy has only in-frame clones and lacks some. The sample yields tens of thousands of clones, 70% to 85% seen once. Sequencing used peripheral blood. These receptors were obtained from a woman in her fifties or sixties with acute or convalescent COVID-19.

The chain employs TRBV11-2 and TRBJ1-2; weak D call: TRBD1 (6 bases). Germline CDR1 reads SGHAT; CDR2 reads FQNNGV. The germline V and J ends were trimmed by 6 bases and 4 bases, with 15 bases remaining between them. This CDR3 region has 14 residues. CDR3 DNA sequence: TGTGCCAGCAGTTTCAGGACAGAGTCCTATGGCTACACCTTC. Its translation is CASSFRTESYGYTF.

The chain uses TRBV5-4 and TRBJ1-6, with D tentatively TRBD1 (6 bases). The V gene lost 0 bases and the J gene lost 11 bases, with 15 bases spanning the gap. CDR1 SGHNT and CDR2 YYREEE come from the germline V gene (reference sequence). The CDR3 is 15 residues long. This CDR3 reads CASSLAGQGLAPLHF. CDR3 coding DNA: TGTGCCAGCAGCTTGGCGGGTCAGGGGTTGGCACCCCTCCACTTT.

The chain links TRBV19 to TRBJ2-7, with 9 nucleotides matching TRBD1. With V trimmed by 6 bases and J by 3 bases, 9 bases remained unmatched. This CDR3 has 15 amino acids. CDR1 is LNHDA and CDR2 is SQIVND in the germline V gene (reference sequence). This chain's CDR3 is CASSRDRVGDYEQYF. In nucleotides, the CDR3 is TGTGCCAGTAGCCGGGACAGGGTGGGGGACTACGAGCAGTACTTC.

The rearrangement links TRBV11-2 to TRBJ2-7; 8 bases align to TRBD1. Germline CDR1 reads SGHAT; CDR2 reads FQNNGV. This CDR3 is 18 amino acids long. Trimming removed 1 base from V and 3 bases from J; junction bases left unmatched: 14. The DNA of the CDR3 is TGTGCCAGCAGCTTAGTTCGGTCAGGACAGGGATTCTACTACGAGCAGTACTTC. Residues: CASSLVRSGQGFYYEQYF.

There are a few counts of this clone. This chain links TRBV5-8 with TRBJ2-5; a weak D match, TRBD2 (6 bases). V lost 3 bases to trimming and J lost 5 bases, with 14 bases between them. The CDR3 has 14 residues. Germline CDR1 is SGHTS and CDR2 is YDEGEE. The CDR3 bases are TGTGCCAGCAGCTCAACCGCCGGAGGGGAGACCCAGTACTTC. Translation gives CASSSTAGGETQYF. Based on the CDR3 plus reference TRBV5-8 and TRBJ2-5, the full variable domain is EAGVTQSPTHLIKTRGQQATLRCSPISGHTSVYWYQQALGLGLQFLLWYDEGEERNRGNFPPRFSGRQFPNYSSELNVNALELEDSALYLCASSSTAGGETQYFGPGTRLLVL.

This clone was seen only a few times. The V call is TRBV7-6, the J call TRBJ2-1; 7 positions match TRBD2. There are 16 residues in the CDR3. CDR1 and CDR2 (germline): SGHVS, FNYEAQ. Trimming at V came to 1 base and at J to 4 bases, leaving 7 bases not matched to a gene. The CDR3 region has the DNA TGTGCCAGCAGCTTAGAAGGGGCTAGCGGATACAATGAGCAGTTCTTC. Its translation: CASSLEGASGYNEQFF. Full variable domain (remainder filled in from reference TRBV7-6 and TRBJ2-1): GAGVSQSPRYKVTKRGQDVALRCDPISGHVSLYWYRQALGQGPEFLTYFNYEAQQDKSGLPNDRFSAERPEGSISTLTIQRTEQRDSAMYRCASSLEGASGYNEQFFGPGTRLTVL.

The V and J genes are TRBV28 and TRBJ1-2, with 7 bases lining up with TRBD1. The germline V gene encodes CDR1 MDHEN and CDR2 SYDVKM. V lost 6 bases and J lost 5; bases outside the gene matches: 9. CDR3 length equals 14 residues. The CDR3 reads CASSEGTASYGYTF. CDR3 in DNA: TGTGCCAGCAGCGAGGGGACAGCAAGTTATGGCTACACCTTC.

In DNA form, the CDR3 reads TGTGCCAGCAGTCGGCAAGATATAAAACAGGGAAACACCATATATTTT. Translating it yields CASSRQDIKQGNTIYF. This chain links TRBV6-6 with TRBJ1-3; D remains unclear. The CDR3 spans 16 residues. The V end was cut by 5 bases, the J end by 4 bases, with 18 bases between. From germline, CDR1 is MNHNY and CDR2 SVGAGI (reference sequence).

The chain couples TRBV7-9 to TRBJ2-7, with a tentative D call TRBD2 (7 bases). V was cut by 3 bases and J by 7 bases, with 22 bases left in between. The CDR3 is made up of 16 amino acids. Germline CDR1 reads SEHNR; CDR2 reads FQNEAQ (reference sequence). DNA of the CDR3: TGTGCCAGCAGCTTCGCGGGGGCCGGGGGGACCGGGGAGCAGTACTTC. This sequence encodes CASSFAGAGGTGEQYF.

Only one count was recorded for this clone. J is TRBJ1-2 and V is TRBV7-8; unclear D gene. Trimming left V 2 bases short and J 2 bases short, with 9 bases between. Germline V CDR1 and CDR2: SGHVS, FQNEAQ. The CDR3 is 14 residues long. The CDR3 loop reads CASSLLQTNYGYTF. The DNA for the CDR3 is TGTGCCAGCAGCTTATTACAGACAAACTATGGCTACACCTTC.

The genes are TRBV6-1 and TRBJ1-1; 7 bases are a match to TRBD1. After removal of 2 bases from V and 2 bases from J, the junction contained 5 bases not matched to a gene. The CDR3 is made up of 15 amino acids. Germline CDR1 is MNHNS and CDR2 is SASEGT. The CDR3 is CASSEPGGGNTEAFF. The DNA of the CDR3 is TGTGCCAGCAGTGAACCAGGGGGAGGTAACACTGAAGCTTTCTTT.

CDR3 in DNA: TGTGCCAGCAGTTCCGGGACAGGGGGTTACGAGCAGTACTTC. Amino acids: CASSSGTGGYEQYF. The V call is TRBV2, the J call TRBJ2-7; 11 nucleotides line up with TRBD1. This CDR3 region has 14 residues. The trim removed 5 bases at V and 4 bases at J, leaving 4 bases unmatched. CDR1 is SNHLY, CDR2 FYNNEI, per germline.

The V and J genes are TRBV30 and TRBJ2-5; TRBD1 might be the D (6 bases). Germline V gene lookup returns CDR1 GTSNPN and CDR2 SVGIG (reference sequence). The CDR3 runs 14 residues. V shed 2 bases and J shed 4 bases, with 14 bases lying between them. The CDR3 DNA is TGTGCCTGGAGTTTTCGAGGGGGTGGAGAGACCCAGTACTTC. Translating it yields CAWSFRGGGETQYF.

The V gene is TRBV5-1, the J gene TRBJ2-2; no clear D. V was pared by 7 bases and J by 0 bases, with 22 bases between. This CDR3 is built from 18 residues. Germline CDR1 reads SGHRS; CDR2 reads YFSETQ. CDR3 region: CASSFLAQTPANTGELFF. In DNA, the CDR3 is TGCGCCAGCTCTTTCCTTGCCCAGACTCCCGCGAACACCGGGGAGCTGTTTTTT.

This clone was picked up one time. The rearrangement uses TRBV7-6 and TRBJ2-1; 8 bases align to TRBD1. V trimming: 2 bases; J trimming: 0 bases; junction bases outside the gene matches: 3. The CDR3 is 16 residues long. Germline CDR1 and CDR2: SGHVS and FNYEAQ. The CDR3 sequence is CASSLSGQDSYNEQFF. The CDR3, as DNA: TGTGCCAGCAGCTTATCGGGACAGGACTCCTACAATGAGCAGTTCTTC.

Written as DNA, the CDR3 is TGTGCCAGCAGTCCATACCGTGGGCAGGGGGATGAAAAACTGTTTTTT. As protein: CASSPYRGQGDEKLFF. The gene calls are TRBV28 and TRBJ1-4, with TRBD1 identical over 7 bases. This CDR3 has 16 residues. From germline, CDR1 is MDHEN and CDR2 SYDVKM. V dropped 5 bases and J dropped 6; count of bases not matched to a gene: 12. Based on the CDR3 plus reference TRBV28 and TRBJ1-4, the full variable domain is DVKVTQSSRYLVKRTGEKVFLECVQDMDHENMFWYRQDPGLGLRLIYFSYDVKMKEKGDIPEGYSVSREKKERFSLILESASTNQTSMYLCASSPYRGQGDEKLFFGSGTQLSVL.

The J gene is TRBJ2-3, the V gene TRBV2; 8 nucleotides match TRBD1. This CDR3 has 15 amino acids. V gave up 5 bases and J gave up 9 bases; unmatched junction bases: 13. The V gene's germline CDR1 is SNHLY and CDR2 FYNNEI. The CDR3 sequence: CASSSRDRLRLTQYF. DNA of the CDR3: TGTGCCAGCAGTTCCAGGGACAGGCTTCGGTTGACGCAGTATTTT.